This T cell receptor beta chain is from a study of cytomegalovirus exposure and HLA in healthy donors. The germline gives CDR1 SGDLS, CDR2 YYNGEE. Trimming took off 4 bases at V and 7 bases at J, with 17 bases between the two ends. The CDR3 spans 14 residues. The PCR ran on 60 Vbeta and 13 Jbeta primers. Generated by immunoSEQ multiplex PCR, the TCRdb table keeps only in-frame clones and is missing some. The sample lists some 120,000 clones, roughly three quarters seen once, with about a tenth in the top ten. The chain has TRBV9 and TRBJ2-5, with D maybe TRBD2 (7 bases). What was sequenced was PBMCs. The receptor was derived from a man aged 25 to 40 in good health and CMV-seropositive. In DNA, the CDR3 is TGTGCCAGCAGCAACGGGGAGGGGGGCGCGACCCAGTACTTC. Translated: CASSNGEGGATQYF.